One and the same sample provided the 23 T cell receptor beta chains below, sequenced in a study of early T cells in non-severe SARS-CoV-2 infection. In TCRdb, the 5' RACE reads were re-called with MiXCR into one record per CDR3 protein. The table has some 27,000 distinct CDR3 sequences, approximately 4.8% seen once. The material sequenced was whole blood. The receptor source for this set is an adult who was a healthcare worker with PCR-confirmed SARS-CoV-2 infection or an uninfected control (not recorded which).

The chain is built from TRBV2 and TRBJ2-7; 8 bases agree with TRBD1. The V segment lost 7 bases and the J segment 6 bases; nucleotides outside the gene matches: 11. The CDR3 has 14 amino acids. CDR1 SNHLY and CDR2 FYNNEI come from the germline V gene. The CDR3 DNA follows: TGTGCCAGCATTTACGACAGGGGCCCCAGCGAGCAGTACTTC. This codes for CASIYDRGPSEQYF. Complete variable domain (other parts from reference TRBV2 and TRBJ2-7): EPEVTQTPSHQVTQMGQEVILRCVPISNHLYFYWYRQILGQKVEFLVSFYNNEISEKSEIFDDQFSVERPDGSNFTLKIRSTKLEDSAMYFCASIYDRGPSEQYFGPGTRLTVT.

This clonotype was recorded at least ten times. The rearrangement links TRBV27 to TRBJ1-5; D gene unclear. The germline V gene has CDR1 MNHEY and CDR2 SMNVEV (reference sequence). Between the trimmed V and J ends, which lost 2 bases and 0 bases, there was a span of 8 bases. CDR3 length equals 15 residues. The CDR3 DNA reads TGTGCCAGCAGTTTAAGCTTCCATAGCAATCAGCCCCAGCATTTT. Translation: CASSLSFHSNQPQHF.

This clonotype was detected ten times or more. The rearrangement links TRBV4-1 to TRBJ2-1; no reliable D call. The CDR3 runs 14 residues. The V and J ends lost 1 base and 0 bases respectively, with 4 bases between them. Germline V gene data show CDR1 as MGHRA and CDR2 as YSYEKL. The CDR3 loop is CASSQVGSYNEQFF. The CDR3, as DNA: TGCGCCAGCAGCCAAGTTGGCTCCTACAATGAGCAGTTCTTC.

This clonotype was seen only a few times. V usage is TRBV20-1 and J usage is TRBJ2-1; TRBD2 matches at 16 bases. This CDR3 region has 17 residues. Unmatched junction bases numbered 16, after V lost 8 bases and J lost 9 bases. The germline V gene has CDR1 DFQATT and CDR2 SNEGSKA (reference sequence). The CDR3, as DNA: TGCAGTTTTTACTCTCCGGGACTAGCGGGAGGGTTAGCTGAGCAGTTCTTC. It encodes CSFYSPGLAGGLAEQFF.

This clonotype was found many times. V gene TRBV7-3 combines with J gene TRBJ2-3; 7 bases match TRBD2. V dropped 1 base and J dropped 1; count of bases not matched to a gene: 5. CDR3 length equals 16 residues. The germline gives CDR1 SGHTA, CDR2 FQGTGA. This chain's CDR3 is CASSLSGGRGTDTQYF. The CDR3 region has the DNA TGTGCCAGCAGCTTAAGCGGCGGGAGAGGCACAGATACGCAGTATTTT.

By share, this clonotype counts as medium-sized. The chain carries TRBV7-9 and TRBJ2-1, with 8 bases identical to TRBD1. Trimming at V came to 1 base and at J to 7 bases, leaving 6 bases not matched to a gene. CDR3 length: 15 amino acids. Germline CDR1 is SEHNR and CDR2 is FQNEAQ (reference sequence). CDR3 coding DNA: TGTGCCAGCAGCTTAGTGCAGGGGGCGATTAATGAGCAGTTCTTC. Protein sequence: CASSLVQGAINEQFF.

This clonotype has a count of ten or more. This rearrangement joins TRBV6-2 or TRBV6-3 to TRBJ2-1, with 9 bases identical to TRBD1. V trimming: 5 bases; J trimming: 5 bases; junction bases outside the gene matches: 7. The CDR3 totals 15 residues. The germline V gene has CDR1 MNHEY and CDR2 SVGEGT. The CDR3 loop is CASSTHRGQHNEQFF. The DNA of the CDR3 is TGTGCCAGCAGTACTCACAGGGGGCAACACAATGAGCAGTTCTTC.

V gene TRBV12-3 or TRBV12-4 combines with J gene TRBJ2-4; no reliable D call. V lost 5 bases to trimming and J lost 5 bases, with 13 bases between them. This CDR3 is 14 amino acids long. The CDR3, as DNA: TGTGCCAGCAGTCACCCCCTAAAGGAAAACATTCAGTACTTC. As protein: CASSHPLKENIQYF.

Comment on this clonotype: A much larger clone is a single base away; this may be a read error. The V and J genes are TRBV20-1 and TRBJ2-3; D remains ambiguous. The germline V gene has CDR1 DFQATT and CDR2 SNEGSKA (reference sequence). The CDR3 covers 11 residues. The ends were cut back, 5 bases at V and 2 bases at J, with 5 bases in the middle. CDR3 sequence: CSALFTDTQYF. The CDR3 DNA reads TGCAGTGCTCTTTTCACAGATACGCAGTATTTT.

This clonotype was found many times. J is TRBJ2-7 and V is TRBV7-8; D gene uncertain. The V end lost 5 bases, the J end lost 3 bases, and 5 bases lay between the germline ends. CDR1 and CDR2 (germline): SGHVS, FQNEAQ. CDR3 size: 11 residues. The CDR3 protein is CASSADYEQYF. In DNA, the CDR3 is TGTGCCAGCAGCGCCGACTACGAGCAGTACTTC.

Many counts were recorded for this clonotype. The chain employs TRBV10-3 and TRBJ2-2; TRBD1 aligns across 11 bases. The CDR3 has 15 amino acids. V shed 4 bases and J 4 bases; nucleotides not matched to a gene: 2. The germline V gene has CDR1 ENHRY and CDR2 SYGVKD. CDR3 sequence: CAISAGTGGTGELFF. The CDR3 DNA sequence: TGTGCCATCAGTGCAGGGACAGGGGGCACCGGGGAGCTGTTTTTT.

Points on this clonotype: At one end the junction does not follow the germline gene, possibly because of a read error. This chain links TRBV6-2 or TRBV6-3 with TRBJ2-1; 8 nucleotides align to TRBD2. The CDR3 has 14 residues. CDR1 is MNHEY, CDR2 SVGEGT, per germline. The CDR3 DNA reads TGTGCCAGCAGTTACTCGAGTTCCGGGACTAGATCTTGGTTC. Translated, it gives CASSYSSSGTRSWF.

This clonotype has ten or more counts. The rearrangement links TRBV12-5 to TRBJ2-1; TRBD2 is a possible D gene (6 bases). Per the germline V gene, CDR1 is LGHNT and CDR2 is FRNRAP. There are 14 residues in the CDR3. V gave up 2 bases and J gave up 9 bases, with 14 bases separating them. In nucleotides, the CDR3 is TGTGCTAGTGGTTTGCGGGAGTCTGGTAGTGAGCAGTTCTTC. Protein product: CASGLRESGSEQFF.

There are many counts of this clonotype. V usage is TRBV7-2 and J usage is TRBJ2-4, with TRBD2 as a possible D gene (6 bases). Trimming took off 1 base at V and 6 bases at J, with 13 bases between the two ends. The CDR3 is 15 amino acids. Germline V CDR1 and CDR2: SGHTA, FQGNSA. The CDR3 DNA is TGTGCCAGCAGCTTAGGTCGGGGGTGGGGAAACATTCAGTACTTC. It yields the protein CASSLGRGWGNIQYF.

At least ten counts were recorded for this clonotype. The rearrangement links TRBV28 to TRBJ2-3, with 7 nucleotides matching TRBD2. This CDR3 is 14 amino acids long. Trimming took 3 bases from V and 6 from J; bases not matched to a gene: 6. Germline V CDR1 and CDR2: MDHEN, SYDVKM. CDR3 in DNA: TGTGCCAGCAGTTTGGGGGAGGGACGTGATACGCAGTATTTT. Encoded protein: CASSLGEGRDTQYF.

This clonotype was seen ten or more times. CDR3 sequence reads: CASSLAGTDTQYF. CDR3 coding DNA: TGTGCCAGCAGTTTAGCGGGGACGGATACGCAGTATTTT. The chain has TRBV27 and TRBJ2-3; a weak D match, TRBD2 (6 bases). Between the trimmed V and J ends, which lost 2 bases and 6 bases, there was a span of 9 bases. CDR1 MNHEY and CDR2 SMNVEV come from the germline V gene (reference sequence). The CDR3 loop spans 13 amino acids.

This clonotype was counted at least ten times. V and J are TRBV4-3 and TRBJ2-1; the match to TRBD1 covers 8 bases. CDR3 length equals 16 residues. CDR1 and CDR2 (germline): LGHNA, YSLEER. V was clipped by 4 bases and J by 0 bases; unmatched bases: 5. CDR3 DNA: TGCGCCAGCAGCCTCGGGACAGGTAGCTCCTACAATGAGCAGTTCTTC. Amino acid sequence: CASSLGTGSSYNEQFF.

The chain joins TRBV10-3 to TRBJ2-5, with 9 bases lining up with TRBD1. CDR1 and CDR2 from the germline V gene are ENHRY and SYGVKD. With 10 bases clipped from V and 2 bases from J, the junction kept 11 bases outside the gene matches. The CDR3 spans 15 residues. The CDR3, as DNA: TGTGCCACGACTTTAGCCGGGACAGGGCAAGAGACCCAGTACTTC. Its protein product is CATTLAGTGQETQYF.

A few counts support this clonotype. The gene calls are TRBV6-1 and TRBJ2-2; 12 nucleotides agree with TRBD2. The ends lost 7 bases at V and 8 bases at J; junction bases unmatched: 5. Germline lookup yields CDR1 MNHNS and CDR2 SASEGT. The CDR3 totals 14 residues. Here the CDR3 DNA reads TGTGCCAGCACGGGACTAGCGGGTGTGGGGGAGCTGTTTTTT. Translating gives CASTGLAGVGELFF.

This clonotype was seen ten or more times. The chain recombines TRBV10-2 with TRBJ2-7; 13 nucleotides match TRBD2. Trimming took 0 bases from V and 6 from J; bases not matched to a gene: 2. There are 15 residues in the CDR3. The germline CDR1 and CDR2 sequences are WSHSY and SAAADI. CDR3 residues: CASSESTSGRIEQYF. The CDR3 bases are TGCGCCAGCAGTGAGTCGACTAGCGGGAGGATCGAGCAGTACTTC.

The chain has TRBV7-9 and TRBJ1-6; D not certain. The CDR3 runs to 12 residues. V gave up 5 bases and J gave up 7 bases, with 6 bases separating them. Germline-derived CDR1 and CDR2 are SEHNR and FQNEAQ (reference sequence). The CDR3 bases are TGTGCCAGCAGCCTCAAGAATTCACCCCTCCACTTT. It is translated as CASSLKNSPLHF.

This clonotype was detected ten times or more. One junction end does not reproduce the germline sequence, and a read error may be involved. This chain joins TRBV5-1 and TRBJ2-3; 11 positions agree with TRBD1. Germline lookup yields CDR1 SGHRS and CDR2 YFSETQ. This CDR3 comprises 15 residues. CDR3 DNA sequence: TGCGCCAGCAGTTTGGGACAGGGGGAAACAGATACGCAGTATTTT. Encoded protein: CASSLGQGETDTQYF.

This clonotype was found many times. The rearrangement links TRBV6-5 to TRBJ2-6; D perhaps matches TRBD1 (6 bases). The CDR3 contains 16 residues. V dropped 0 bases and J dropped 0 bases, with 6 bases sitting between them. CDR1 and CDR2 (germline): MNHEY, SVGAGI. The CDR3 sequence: CASSYSGGSGANVLTF. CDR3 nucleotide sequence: TGTGCCAGCAGTTACTCAGGGGGCTCTGGGGCCAACGTCCTGACTTTC.